This TCR beta chain was documented in a study of identical twins. This clonotype was picked up many times. No antigen is known for it. General study points: Some out-of-frame alpha sequences were shared by twins, and these showed excess low generation probability. While abundant cord blood beta clonotypes carried fewer insertions, memory repertoires showed no such pattern.

CDR1 is LNHNV, CDR2 YYDKDF, per germline (reference sequence). CDR3 length: 15 amino acids. Trimming took 3 bases from V and 0 from J; bases not matched to a gene: 3. TCRdb re-derived calls from the 5' RACE reads in MiXCR, one entry per CDR3 protein. The repertoire holds hundreds of thousands of distinct CDR3 sequences, with 7.5% as singletons. These data also featured in a second study, about yellow fever vaccine responses in identical twins.

Specimen: CD8+ T cells sorted from blood. The V and J genes are TRBV15 and TRBJ1-1, with TRBD1 identical over 8 bases. The receptor's source is a young woman in good health. The CDR3 coding sequence is TGTGCCACCAGCAGGGACAGGGATATGAACACTGAAGCTTTCTTT. This translates into CATSRDRDMNTEAFF.